The next 14 T cell receptor beta chains were all read from a single sample in a study of CD8 T cells in Susac syndrome. Reverse transcription of about 0.5 to 1 ug RNA used random hexamers. MiXCR, run by TCRdb on the immunoSEQ multiplex PCR reads, gives a single entry per CDR3 protein. The table records more than 95,000 distinct CDR3 sequences, 93% of them present only once. The source material was CD4+ T cells from PBMCs. These receptors were taken from a human donor with multiple sclerosis.

The chain has TRBV7-9 and TRBJ1-1; D uncertain. The CDR3 spans 14 residues. Germline V gene sequence: CDR1 SEHNR, CDR2 FQNEAQ (reference sequence). Trimming pared 5 bases from V and 7 bases from J, leaving 17 bases between. Here the CDR3 reads CASSRPEAGSEAFF. Written as DNA, the CDR3 is TGTGCCAGCAGCCGTCCCGAGGCGGGGAGTGAAGCTTTCTTT.

V usage is TRBV27 and J usage is TRBJ1-1, with D hard to call. The CDR3 has 12 residues. V lost 8 bases and J 2 bases, leaving 9 bases between the germline ends. Germline loops: CDR1 MNHEY, CDR2 SMNVEV (reference sequence). DNA of the CDR3: TGTGCCAGCGCCGACCCTAACACTGAAGCTTTCTTT. As protein: CASADPNTEAFF.

J is TRBJ2-1 and V is TRBV7-6; a weak D match, TRBD2 (6 bases). With 5 bases removed from V and 0 bases from J, the gap between germline ends came to 11 bases. Germline CDR1 and CDR2: SGHVS and FNYEAQ. This CDR3 is 15 amino acids long. In DNA, the CDR3 is TGTGCCAGCAGCCAGGCGACTAGCTCCTACAATGAGCAGTTCTTC. Its translation: CASSQATSSYNEQFF.

This chain joins TRBV11-2 and TRBJ2-7; either TRBD1 or TRBD2 may supply D (5 bases each). This CDR3 contains 18 residues. From germline, CDR1 is SGHAT and CDR2 FQNNGV. The V end lost 1 base, the J end lost 2 bases, and 21 bases lay between the germline ends. CDR3 sequence (DNA): TGTGCCAGCAGCTTAGGCGGGTGGACACCGCTTAGAGCCTACGAGCAGTACTTC. It translates to CASSLGGWTPLRAYEQYF.

The V and J genes are TRBV5-1 and TRBJ2-1, with 13 bases lining up with TRBD2. The CDR3 is made up of 16 amino acids. Per germline, CDR1 SGHRS and CDR2 YFSETQ. V lost 3 bases, J lost 5 bases, and 5 bases stayed unmatched. CDR3 sequence reads: CASSSGLAGVHNEQFF. For the CDR3, the DNA is TGCGCCAGCAGCTCCGGACTAGCGGGGGTTCACAATGAGCAGTTCTTC.

The chain joins TRBV4-3 to TRBJ2-7; the D gene is possibly TRBD1 (5 bases). The CDR3 is 13 residues long. V lost 0 bases and J 6 bases, leaving 9 bases between the germline ends. Germline CDR1 is LGHNA and CDR2 is YSLEER. The CDR3 DNA sequence: TGCGCCAGCAGCCAAGAGTCAGGGTCCGAGCAGTACTTC. It yields the protein CASSQESGSEQYF.

The V call is TRBV11-2, the J call TRBJ2-3, with D possibly matching TRBD2 (6 bases). Trimming took off 6 bases at V and 2 bases at J, with 15 bases between the two ends. The CDR3 runs to 15 residues. Germline V lookup: CDR1 SGHAT, CDR2 FQNNGV. The CDR3 sequence: CASRDPGLSTDTQYF. DNA of the CDR3: TGTGCCAGCAGGGACCCGGGACTTTCCACAGATACGCAGTATTTT. The whole variable domain, remainder taken from reference TRBV11-2 and TRBJ2-3, is EAGVAQSPRYKIIEKRQSVAFWCNPISGHATLYWYQQILGQGPKLLIQFQNNGVVDDSQLPKDRFSAERLKGVDSTLKIQPAKLEDSAVYLCASRDPGLSTDTQYFGPGTRLTVL.

The chain is built from TRBV6-6 and TRBJ1-5; TRBD1 aligns across 8 bases. The germline CDR1 and CDR2 sequences are MNHNY and SVGAGI (reference sequence). J was trimmed by 6 bases and V by 6 bases; bases with no gene match: 7. This CDR3 region has 14 residues. The CDR3 here is CASSPTTGAQPQHF. For the CDR3, the DNA is TGTGCCAGCAGCCCAACGACAGGGGCTCAGCCCCAGCATTTT.

This chain links TRBV2 with TRBJ1-2; no firm D call. The CDR3 has 12 residues. V dropped 3 bases and J dropped 6 bases, with 8 bases sitting between them. The germline V gene has CDR1 SNHLY and CDR2 FYNNEI. DNA for the CDR3: TGTGCCAGCAGTGATGGTCGGAATGGCTACACCTTC. As protein: CASSDGRNGYTF.

The chain combines TRBV6-1 with TRBJ1-5; a weak D match, TRBD1 (5 bases). CDR3 length equals 12 residues. The germline V gene has CDR1 MNHNS and CDR2 SASEGT. V was pared by 2 bases and J by 7 bases, with 6 bases between. The CDR3 spells CASSEWGQPQHF. In DNA form, the CDR3 reads TGTGCCAGCAGTGAATGGGGGCAGCCCCAGCATTTT.

CDR3 sequence reads: CASSHPGGRTDTQYF. The CDR3 DNA sequence: TGTGCCAGCAGCCATCCGGGGGGGCGCACAGATACGCAGTATTTT. V usage is TRBV3-1 and J usage is TRBJ2-3, with 8 nucleotides matching TRBD2. Germline CDR1 LGHDT, CDR2 YNNKEL (reference sequence). V was pared by 3 bases and J by 1 base, with 3 bases of the junction left unmatched. The CDR3 covers 15 residues.

The V gene is TRBV29-1, the J gene TRBJ2-7; D gene uncertain. Looked up from germline, CDR1 is SQVTM and CDR2 is ANQGSEA. The length of the CDR3 is 12 residues. The ends were cut back, 3 bases at V and 3 bases at J, with 9 bases in the middle. CDR3 in DNA: TGCAGCGTTGACAGGCCGGGCTACGAGCAGTACTTC. Protein product: CSVDRPGYEQYF.

CDR3 sequence reads: CASRRGDATEQYF. For the CDR3, the DNA is TGTGCCAGCAGACGGGGGGATGCTACGGAGCAGTACTTC. This chain uses TRBV11-2 with TRBJ2-7; TRBD2 matches 7 bases. Germline V CDR1 and CDR2: SGHAT, FQNNGV. This CDR3 has 13 amino acids. Trimming removed 6 bases from V and 7 bases from J; junction bases left unmatched: 9.

A few counts support this clonotype. The chain combines TRBV7-2 with TRBJ2-5; D perhaps matches TRBD1 (5 bases). V lost 2 bases and J 2 bases, leaving 12 bases between the germline ends. The CDR3 contains 15 residues. Germline CDR1 SGHTA, CDR2 FQGNSA. The DNA of the CDR3 is TGTGCCAGCAGCTTAAGGGGTTCCGGGCAAGAGACCCAGTACTTC. The encoded protein is CASSLRGSGQETQYF.